A selection of T cell receptor beta chains follows, all from one sample in a study of stem cell transplantation in POMP-related autoinflammatory disease. Some clones are missing from TCRdb's copy, which holds only in-frame ones; the method was immunoSEQ multiplex PCR. The table includes 450 to 700 clones, roughly 87% detected once. The specimen was CD4+ follicular helper T cells (Tfh) from PBMCs. The source is a human donor in good health. The CDR3 runs from the conserved cysteine through the conserved F or W. The D gene is left open where the match is weak. Some rows mark clone size as missing; the rest say once, few, many or name a class of expanded clone.

clone size: .; J gene: TRBJ1-2; D gene: TRBD1; V gene: TRBV6-5; CDR3 protein: CASSYQGQGYTF; CDR3 DNA: TGTGCCAGCAGTTACCAGGGACAGGGCTACACCTTC
clone size: .; J gene: TRBJ2-5; D gene: .; V gene: TRBV7-6; CDR3 protein: CASSLVVGETQYF; CDR3 DNA: TGTGCCAGCAGCTTAGTTGTGGGGGAGACCCAGTACTTC
clone size: .; J gene: TRBJ1-2; D gene: .; V gene: TRBV5-1; CDR3 protein: CASSLEPGRGYGYTF; CDR3 DNA: TGCGCCAGCAGCTTGGAGCCGGGACGGGGGTATGGCTACACCTTC
clone size: .; J gene: TRBJ2-1; D gene: TRBD2; V gene: TRBV4-2; CDR3 protein: CASSQARGGPYNEQFF; CDR3 DNA: TGTGCCAGCAGCCAAGCCCGGGGGGGCCCCTACAATGAGCAGTTCTTC
clone size: .; J gene: TRBJ1-1; D gene: .; V gene: TRBV19; CDR3 protein: CASSMKGDTEAFF; CDR3 DNA: TGTGCCAGTAGTATGAAGGGAGACACTGAAGCTTTCTTT
clone size: .; J gene: TRBJ2-5; D gene: .; V gene: TRBV5-6; CDR3 protein: CASSLTSRETQYF; CDR3 DNA: TGTGCCAGCAGCTTGACTAGCCGCGAGACCCAGTACTTC
clone size: .; J gene: TRBJ2-2; D gene: .; V gene: TRBV15; CDR3 protein: CATSRDPPRTGELFF; CDR3 DNA: TGTGCCACCAGCAGAGACCCCCCCCGCACCGGGGAGCTGTTTTTT
clone size: .; J gene: TRBJ1-6; D gene: .; V gene: TRBV7-2; CDR3 protein: CASSIGPNLHSPFHF; CDR3 DNA: TGTGCCAGCAGCATAGGCCCTAACTTACATTCACCCTTCCACTTT
clone size: hyperexpanded; J gene: TRBJ1-2; D gene: .; V gene: TRBV5-4; CDR3 protein: CASTLGRESYGYTF; CDR3 DNA: TGTGCCAGCACCCTGGGCAGGGAGTCCTATGGCTACACCTTC
clone size: .; J gene: TRBJ2-2; D gene: TRBD1; V gene: TRBV5-1; CDR3 protein: CASSLAGTGGLGDTGELFF; CDR3 DNA: TGCGCCAGCAGCTTGGCCGGGACAGGGGGCCTAGGGGACACCGGGGAGCTGTTTTTT
clone size: once; J gene: TRBJ1-3; D gene: .; V gene: TRBV5-1; CDR3 protein: CASSLGDTIYF; CDR3 DNA: TGCGCCAGCAGCTTAGGAGACACCATATATTTT
clone size: .; J gene: TRBJ1-3; D gene: .; V gene: TRBV5-1; CDR3 protein: CASSQGRAGNTIYF; CDR3 DNA: TGCGCCAGCAGCCAGGGGAGGGCTGGAAACACCATATATTTT
clone size: .; J gene: TRBJ2-3; D gene: TRBD2; V gene: TRBV2; CDR3 protein: CASRPALAGEITSTDTQYF; CDR3 DNA: TGTGCCAGCAGGCCCGCTTTAGCGGGGGAGATCACTAGCACAGATACGCAGTATTTT
clone size: .; J gene: TRBJ2-6; D gene: .; V gene: TRBV19; CDR3 protein: CASSIRLTVTGANVLTF; CDR3 DNA: TGTGCCAGTAGTATTCGACTGACAGTGACTGGGGCCAACGTCCTGACTTTC
clone size: .; J gene: TRBJ2-7; D gene: TRBD1; V gene: TRBV19; CDR3 protein: CASSIERGQGSYEQYF; CDR3 DNA: TGTGCCAGTAGTATAGAGAGGGGACAGGGCTCCTACGAGCAGTACTTC
clone size: .; J gene: TRBJ2-3; D gene: TRBD2; V gene: TRBV5-4; CDR3 protein: CASSLSAGGPPDTQYF; CDR3 DNA: TGTGCCAGCAGCTTATCAGCGGGGGGGCCCCCAGATACGCAGTATTTT
clone size: .; J gene: TRBJ2-3; D gene: .; V gene: TRBV30; CDR3 protein: CAWSRFRAQTDTQYF; CDR3 DNA: TGTGCCTGGAGCAGATTTAGAGCGCAGACAGATACGCAGTATTTT
clone size: .; J gene: TRBJ2-1; D gene: TRBD2; V gene: TRBV4-2; CDR3 protein: CASSQDLLGGGYNEQFF; CDR3 DNA: TGTGCCAGCAGCCAAGATCTCTTGGGGGGGGGTTACAATGAGCAGTTCTTC
clone size: .; J gene: TRBJ2-7; D gene: .; V gene: TRBV5-1; CDR3 protein: CASSFSGGSYEQYF; CDR3 DNA: TGCGCCAGCAGCTTTTCCGGGGGCTCCTACGAGCAGTACTTC
clone size: .; J gene: TRBJ1-2; D gene: TRBD1; V gene: TRBV10-3; CDR3 protein: CAISGNWDRDYGYTF; CDR3 DNA: TGTGCCATCAGTGGTAATTGGGACAGGGACTATGGCTACACCTTC
clone size: .; J gene: TRBJ2-3; D gene: .; V gene: TRBV7-2; CDR3 protein: CASSLAGGRVDTQYF; CDR3 DNA: TGTGCCAGCAGCTTAGCGGGGGGGCGGGTAGATACGCAGTATTTT
clone size: few; J gene: TRBJ1-5; D gene: .; V gene: TRBV6-1; CDR3 protein: CASAASGSNQPQHF; CDR3 DNA: TGTGCCAGCGCAGCGAGCGGGAGCAATCAGCCCCAGCATTTT
clone size: .; J gene: TRBJ1-1; D gene: .; V gene: TRBV10-3; CDR3 protein: CAISESAKGTEAFF; CDR3 DNA: TGTGCCATCAGTGAGTCGGCCAAAGGTACTGAAGCTTTCTTT
clone size: .; J gene: TRBJ2-1; D gene: TRBD2; V gene: TRBV7-8; CDR3 protein: CASSIARNSGQQFF; CDR3 DNA: TGTGCCAGCAGCATAGCTCGAAATAGCGGGCAGCAGTTCTTC
clone size: .; J gene: TRBJ2-2; D gene: TRBD2; V gene: TRBV4-2; CDR3 protein: CASSQERGLAGGNTGELFF; CDR3 DNA: TGTGCCAGCAGCCAAGAGAGGGGACTAGCGGGGGGGAACACCGGGGAGCTGTTTTTT
clone size: .; J gene: TRBJ1-6; D gene: TRBD1; V gene: TRBV7-9; CDR3 protein: CASNPGQANSPLHF; CDR3 DNA: TGTGCCAGCAACCCGGGACAGGCAAATTCACCCCTCCACTTT
clone size: .; J gene: TRBJ1-1; D gene: TRBD1; V gene: TRBV5-4; CDR3 protein: CASSLGQGELAFF; CDR3 DNA: TGTGCCAGCAGCCTAGGACAGGGGGAACTGGCTTTCTTT